This is a list of T cell receptor beta chains from one sample in a study of OX40 agonist ivuxolimab in advanced cancers. Clones were sequenced by immunoSEQ multiplex PCR, and TCRdb holds only the in-frame ones, with some missing. This table holds tens of thousands of clones, 70% to 90% found once. This sample comprised CD4+ or CD8+ T cells sorted from blood, obtained in a trial of the OX40 agonist ivuxolimab. These receptors were collected from an adult with an advanced solid tumor such as melanoma, head and neck, liver or kidney cancer. Each CDR3 is given with its conserved first and last residue. D genes are given only for firm matches. Where a row states a size, it is once, few, many or the class of an expanded clone; other rows omit it.

d_call: TRBD2
v_call: TRBV10-2
j_call: TRBJ2-5
clone_size: -
cdr3_nt: TGCGCCAGCAGTGAGTCTGGGTTGGCGGTAGCGGGCAGGACTCAAGAGACCCAGTACTTC
cdr3_aa: CASSESGLAVAGRTQETQYF

d_call: -
v_call: TRBV30
j_call: TRBJ2-3
clone_size: -
cdr3_nt: TGTGCCTGGAGCGAATTGGACCCTAGGCAGTATTTT
cdr3_aa: CAWSELDPRQYF

d_call: -
v_call: TRBV11-2
j_call: TRBJ2-5
clone_size: -
cdr3_nt: TGTGCCAGCAGCTTAGGACAAATTGATTTCCAAGAGACCCAGTACTTC
cdr3_aa: CASSLGQIDFQETQYF

d_call: -
v_call: TRBV5-6
j_call: TRBJ2-7
clone_size: -
cdr3_nt: TGTGCCAGCAGCCCAGATCATGTCTCCTACGAGCAGTACTTC
cdr3_aa: CASSPDHVSYEQYF

d_call: -
v_call: TRBV2
j_call: TRBJ2-2
clone_size: -
cdr3_nt: TGTGCCAGCAGTCCGGGCCGCGGATTCACCGGGGAGCTGTTTTTT
cdr3_aa: CASSPGRGFTGELFF

d_call: -
v_call: TRBV2
j_call: TRBJ2-7
clone_size: -
cdr3_nt: TGTGCCATCTATACCTCCTACGAGCAGTACTTC
cdr3_aa: CAIYTSYEQYF

d_call: -
v_call: TRBV28
j_call: TRBJ1-5
clone_size: -
cdr3_nt: TGTGCCAGCAGTTTAATAAGGGGGGTTGTTCAGCCCCAGCATTTT
cdr3_aa: CASSLIRGVVQPQHF

d_call: -
v_call: TRBV11-2
j_call: TRBJ2-1
clone_size: -
cdr3_nt: TGTGCCAGCAGCACCGGCAATGAGCAGTTCTTC
cdr3_aa: CASSTGNEQFF

d_call: -
v_call: TRBV30
j_call: TRBJ1-1
clone_size: -
cdr3_nt: TGTGCCTGGATTTGGGTCGGTGACACTGAAGCTTTCTTT
cdr3_aa: CAWIWVGDTEAFF

d_call: -
v_call: TRBV6-4
j_call: TRBJ2-3
clone_size: -
cdr3_nt: TGTGCCAGCAGCCTCAGAGGGGTTGAGGATACGCAGTATTTT
cdr3_aa: CASSLRGVEDTQYF

d_call: -
v_call: TRBV6-6
j_call: TRBJ2-5
clone_size: -
cdr3_nt: TGTGCCAGCAGTTACTTAGGAGCGGGAGAGACCCAGTACTTC
cdr3_aa: CASSYLGAGETQYF

d_call: -
v_call: TRBV9
j_call: TRBJ2-7
clone_size: -
cdr3_nt: TGTGCCAGCAGCGTAGGTGGGAGTGGGTACGAGCAGTACTTC
cdr3_aa: CASSVGGSGYEQYF

d_call: -
v_call: TRBV10-2
j_call: TRBJ2-1
clone_size: -
cdr3_nt: TGCGCCAGCAGTGAGTGGTCATACAATGAGCAGTTCTTC
cdr3_aa: CASSEWSYNEQFF

d_call: TRBD2
v_call: TRBV9
j_call: TRBJ2-3
clone_size: -
cdr3_nt: TGTGCCAGCAGCCGAGGAGGGCGGGAGGGCACAGATACGCAGTATTTT
cdr3_aa: CASSRGGREGTDTQYF

d_call: -
v_call: TRBV10-3
j_call: TRBJ2-5
clone_size: -
cdr3_nt: TGTGCCATCAGTGGAGCAGGGGAGGGAGAGACCCAGTACTTC
cdr3_aa: CAISGAGEGETQYF

d_call: -
v_call: TRBV4-1
j_call: TRBJ2-7
clone_size: -
cdr3_nt: TGCGCCAGCAGCCAAGACCCGATCCGCGGGACTTACTCCTACGAGCAGTACTTC
cdr3_aa: CASSQDPIRGTYSYEQYF

d_call: -
v_call: TRBV7-9
j_call: TRBJ2-5
clone_size: -
cdr3_nt: TGTGCCAGCAGTAAAGCCAAGGGGAGTCAGCCATTCGACCAGTACTTC
cdr3_aa: CASSKAKGSQPFDQYF

d_call: -
v_call: TRBV15
j_call: TRBJ2-5
clone_size: -
cdr3_nt: TGTGCCACCAGCAGGGGTGGGGTACAAGAGACCCAGTACTTC
cdr3_aa: CATSRGGVQETQYF

d_call: -
v_call: TRBV28
j_call: TRBJ2-5
clone_size: -
cdr3_nt: TGTGCCAGCAGTTTGGGACTCTTACCTCAAGAGACCCAGTACTTC
cdr3_aa: CASSLGLLPQETQYF

d_call: TRBD1
v_call: TRBV9
j_call: TRBJ2-1
clone_size: -
cdr3_nt: TGTGCCAGCAGCGTAGGGCCAGGGGGCCTCAATGAGCAGTTCTTC
cdr3_aa: CASSVGPGGLNEQFF

d_call: TRBD2
v_call: TRBV28
j_call: TRBJ2-7
clone_size: -
cdr3_nt: TGTGCCAGCAGTTCCGACTTAGCGGGGGAAACCTACGAGCAGTACTTC
cdr3_aa: CASSSDLAGETYEQYF

d_call: -
v_call: TRBV9
j_call: TRBJ2-1
clone_size: -
cdr3_nt: TGTGCCAGCAGCGTAGTCGGCGGGCGGAGCTCCTACAATGAGCAGTTCTTC
cdr3_aa: CASSVVGGRSSYNEQFF

d_call: -
v_call: TRBV13
j_call: TRBJ2-2
clone_size: -
cdr3_nt: TGTGCCAGCAGTAGCGGAATTCTCACCGGGGAGCTGTTTTTT
cdr3_aa: CASSSGILTGELFF

d_call: TRBD2
v_call: TRBV28
j_call: TRBJ2-3
clone_size: few
cdr3_nt: TGTGCCAGCAGTTTGGGGGGGGCAGATACGCAGTATTTT
cdr3_aa: CASSLGGADTQYF

d_call: -
v_call: TRBV18
j_call: TRBJ2-5
clone_size: -
cdr3_nt: TGTGCCAGTTCCGAGACGTCACAAGAGACCCAGTACTTC
cdr3_aa: CASSETSQETQYF

d_call: TRBD2
v_call: TRBV7-3
j_call: TRBJ2-1
clone_size: -
cdr3_nt: TGTGCCAGCAGCCCAGGACTAGCGGGAAGCAATGAGCAGTTCTTC
cdr3_aa: CASSPGLAGSNEQFF

d_call: TRBD1
v_call: TRBV30
j_call: TRBJ1-2
clone_size: -
cdr3_nt: TGTGCCTGGGACAGGGGACATGGCTACACCTTC
cdr3_aa: CAWDRGHGYTF

d_call: -
v_call: TRBV7-9
j_call: TRBJ2-1
clone_size: -
cdr3_nt: TGTGCCAGCAGCGACGCCGAGCGGCCACCGCCTCTGAATGAGCAGTTCTTC
cdr3_aa: CASSDAERPPPLNEQFF

d_call: -
v_call: TRBV21-1
j_call: TRBJ2-2
clone_size: once
cdr3_nt: TGTGCCAGCAGTCCAACGGACAGGGCCGATTACACCGGGGAGCTGTTTTTT
cdr3_aa: CASSPTDRADYTGELFF

d_call: -
v_call: TRBV4-3
j_call: TRBJ2-5
clone_size: -
cdr3_nt: TGCGCCAGCAGCCAAATGACAGGCCAAGAGACCCAGTACTTC
cdr3_aa: CASSQMTGQETQYF

d_call: TRBD1
v_call: TRBV25-1
j_call: TRBJ1-1
clone_size: once
cdr3_nt: TGTGCCAGCAGTGTATCCGGGACAGGTAATACTGAAGCTTTCTTT
cdr3_aa: CASSVSGTGNTEAFF

d_call: -
v_call: TRBV4-1
j_call: TRBJ2-7
clone_size: -
cdr3_nt: TGCGCCAGCAGCCAAAAGGACACAGACTACGAGCAGTACTTC
cdr3_aa: CASSQKDTDYEQYF

d_call: -
v_call: TRBV7-9
j_call: TRBJ2-5
clone_size: -
cdr3_nt: TGTGCCAGCAGCCCGGGGTTCCAAGAGACCCAGTACTTC
cdr3_aa: CASSPGFQETQYF

d_call: -
v_call: TRBV11-2
j_call: TRBJ1-1
clone_size: -
cdr3_nt: TGTGCCAGCAGCTTAGGTGGCCAGGACACTGAAGCTTTCTTT
cdr3_aa: CASSLGGQDTEAFF

d_call: -
v_call: TRBV5-6
j_call: TRBJ1-1
clone_size: -
cdr3_nt: TGTGCCAGCAGCTTGGCCACTGAAGCTTTCTTT
cdr3_aa: CASSLATEAFF

d_call: TRBD1
v_call: TRBV4-3
j_call: TRBJ1-2
clone_size: once
cdr3_nt: TGCGCCAGCAGGCACAAACGGGACAGGGGTGGCTACACCTTC
cdr3_aa: CASRHKRDRGGYTF

d_call: -
v_call: TRBV27
j_call: TRBJ2-1
clone_size: -
cdr3_nt: TGTGCCAGCAGTTCCGGGCCCCCCGAGTTGGCCAACAATGAGCAGTTCTTC
cdr3_aa: CASSSGPPELANNEQFF